This TCR beta chain appears in the sequencing data of a study of T cells in localized non-small cell lung cancer. Sequenced by immunoSEQ multiplex PCR; TCRdb stores in-frame clones only, minus some. Of approximately 30,000 clones listed, approximately 90% are singletons. The source of this sequence is a woman aged 18 to 55 with stage I lung adenocarcinoma. The sample in question was peripheral blood, obtained before any cancer treatment.

This CDR3 reads CASSDSILEGGSYNEQFF. The DNA of the CDR3 is TGTGCCAGCAGCGATTCGATTCTGGAGGGAGGGAGCTACAATGAGCAGTTCTTC. The rearrangement uses TRBV9 and TRBJ2-1, with TRBD2 matching over 7 bases. Germline CDR1 reads SGDLS; CDR2 reads YYNGEE. CDR3 size: 18 residues. The ends lost 3 bases at V and 3 bases at J; junction bases unmatched: 15.